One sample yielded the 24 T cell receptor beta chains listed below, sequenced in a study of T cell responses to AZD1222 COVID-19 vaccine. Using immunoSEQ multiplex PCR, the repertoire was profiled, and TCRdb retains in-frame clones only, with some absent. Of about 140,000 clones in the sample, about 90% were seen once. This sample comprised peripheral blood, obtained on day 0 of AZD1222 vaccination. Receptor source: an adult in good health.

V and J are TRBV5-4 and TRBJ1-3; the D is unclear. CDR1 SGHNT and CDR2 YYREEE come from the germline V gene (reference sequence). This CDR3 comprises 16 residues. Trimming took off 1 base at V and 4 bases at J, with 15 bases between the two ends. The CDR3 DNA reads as TGTGCCAGCAGCTTGCGTACTCCGTGGAGCGGAAACACCATATATTTT. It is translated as CASSLRTPWSGNTIYF.

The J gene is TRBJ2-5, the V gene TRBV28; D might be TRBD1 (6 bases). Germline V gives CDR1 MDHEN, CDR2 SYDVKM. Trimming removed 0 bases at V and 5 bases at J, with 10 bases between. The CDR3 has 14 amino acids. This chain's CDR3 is CASSLWGTRETQYF. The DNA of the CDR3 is TGTGCCAGCAGTTTATGGGGGACACGGGAGACCCAGTACTTC.

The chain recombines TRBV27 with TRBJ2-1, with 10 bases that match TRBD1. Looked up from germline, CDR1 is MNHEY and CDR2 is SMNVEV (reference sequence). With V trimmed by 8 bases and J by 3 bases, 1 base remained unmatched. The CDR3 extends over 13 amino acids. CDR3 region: CASGQGGYNEQFF. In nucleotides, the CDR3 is TGTGCCAGCGGACAGGGGGGCTACAATGAGCAGTTCTTC.

As DNA, the CDR3 is TGTGCCAGCAGCCTTATCGGGGGGAGTAGGGCTGAAGCTTTCTTT. Its translation: CASSLIGGSRAEAFF. The chain joins TRBV3-1 (or the pseudogene TRBV3-2) to TRBJ1-1; D is perhaps TRBD1 (5 bases). The germline V gene has CDR1 LGHDT and CDR2 YNNKEL (reference sequence). V lost 4 bases and J lost 6, with 18 bases in between. The CDR3 has 15 residues.

The CDR3 DNA follows: TGCGCCAGCAGCCCCTTCCGGATCGCAATAAACACTGAAGCTTTCTTT. Amino acids: CASSPFRIAINTEAFF. This chain connects TRBV5-1 to TRBJ1-1; D gene uncertain. The CDR3 extends over 16 amino acids. V dropped 4 bases and J dropped 2 bases, with 18 bases sitting between them. Germline-derived CDR1 and CDR2 are SGHRS and YFSETQ.

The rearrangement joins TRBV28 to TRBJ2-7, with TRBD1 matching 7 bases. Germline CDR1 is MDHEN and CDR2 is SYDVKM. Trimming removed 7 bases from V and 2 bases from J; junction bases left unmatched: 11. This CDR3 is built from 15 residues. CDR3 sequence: CASTPGTAGPYEQYF. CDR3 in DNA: TGTGCCAGCACCCCAGGGACAGCAGGTCCCTACGAGCAGTACTTC.

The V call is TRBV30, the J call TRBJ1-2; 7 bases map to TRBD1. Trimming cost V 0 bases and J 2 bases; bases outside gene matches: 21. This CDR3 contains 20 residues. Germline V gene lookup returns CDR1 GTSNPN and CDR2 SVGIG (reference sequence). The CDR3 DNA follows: TGTGCCTGGAGTGTACCTCCGAATGACAGGGTGGATTTTAAGAACTATGGCTACACCTTC. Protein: CAWSVPPNDRVDFKNYGYTF.

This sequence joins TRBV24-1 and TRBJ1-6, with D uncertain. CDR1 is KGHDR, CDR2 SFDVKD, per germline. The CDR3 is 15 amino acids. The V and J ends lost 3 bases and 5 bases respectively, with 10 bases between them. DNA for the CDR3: TGTGCCACCAGTGATGGGGTGGGGAATAATTCACCCCTCCACTTT. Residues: CATSDGVGNNSPLHF.

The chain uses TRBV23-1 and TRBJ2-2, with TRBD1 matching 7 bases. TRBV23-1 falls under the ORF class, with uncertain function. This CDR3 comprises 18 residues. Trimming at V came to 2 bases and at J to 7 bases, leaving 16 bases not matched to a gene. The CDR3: CASSQLEPRTGEIGELFF. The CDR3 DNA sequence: TGCGCCAGCAGTCAACTGGAACCCCGGACAGGAGAAATCGGGGAGCTGTTTTTT.

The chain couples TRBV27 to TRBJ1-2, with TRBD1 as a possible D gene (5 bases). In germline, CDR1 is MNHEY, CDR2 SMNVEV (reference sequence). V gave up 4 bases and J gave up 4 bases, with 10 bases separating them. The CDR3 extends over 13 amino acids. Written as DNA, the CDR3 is TGTGCCAGCAGTTCCGGGGGGGGCTATGGCTACACCTTC. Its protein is CASSSGGGYGYTF.

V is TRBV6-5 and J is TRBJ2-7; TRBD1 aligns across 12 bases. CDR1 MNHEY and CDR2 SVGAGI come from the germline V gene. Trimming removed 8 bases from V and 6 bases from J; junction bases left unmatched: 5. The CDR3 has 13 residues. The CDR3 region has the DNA TGTGCCAGCGGGACAGGGGGCATTCTCGAGCAGTACTTC. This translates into CASGTGGILEQYF.

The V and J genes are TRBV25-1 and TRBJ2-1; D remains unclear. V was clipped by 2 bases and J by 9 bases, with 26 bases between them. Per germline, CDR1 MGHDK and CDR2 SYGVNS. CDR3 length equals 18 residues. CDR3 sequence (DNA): TGTGCCAGCAGTGAAATAGGCGCCAGGCGTCCCACTATAGGTGAGCAGTTCTTC. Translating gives CASSEIGARRPTIGEQFF. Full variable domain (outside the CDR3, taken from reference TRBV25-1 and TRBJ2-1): EADIYQTPRYLVIGTGKKITLECSQTMGHDKMYWYQQDPGMELHLIHYSYGVNSTEKGDLSSESTVSRIRTEHFPLTLESARPSHTSQYLCASSEIGARRPTIGEQFFGPGTRLTVL.

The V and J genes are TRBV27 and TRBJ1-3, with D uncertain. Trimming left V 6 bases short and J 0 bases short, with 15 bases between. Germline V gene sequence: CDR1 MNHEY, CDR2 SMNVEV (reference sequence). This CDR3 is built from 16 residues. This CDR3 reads CASSVSRGNSGNTIYF. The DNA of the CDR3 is TGTGCCAGCAGCGTTAGCCGGGGTAACTCTGGAAACACCATATATTTT.

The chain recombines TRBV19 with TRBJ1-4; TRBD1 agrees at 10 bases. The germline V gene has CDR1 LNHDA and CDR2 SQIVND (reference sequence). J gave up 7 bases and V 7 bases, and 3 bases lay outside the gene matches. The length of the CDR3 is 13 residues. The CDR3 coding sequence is TGTGCCAGTAAGAGGACAGGGGGTGAAAAACTGTTTTTT. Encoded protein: CASKRTGGEKLFF.

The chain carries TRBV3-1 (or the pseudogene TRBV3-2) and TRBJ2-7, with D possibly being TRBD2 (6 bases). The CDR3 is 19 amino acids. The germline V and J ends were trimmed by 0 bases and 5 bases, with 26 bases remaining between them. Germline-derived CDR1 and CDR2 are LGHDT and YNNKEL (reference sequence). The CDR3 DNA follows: TGTGCCAGCAGCCAAGACGCGGCCGCTAGCGCGTCCTGGGTAAACGAGCAGTACTTC. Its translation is CASSQDAAASASWVNEQYF.

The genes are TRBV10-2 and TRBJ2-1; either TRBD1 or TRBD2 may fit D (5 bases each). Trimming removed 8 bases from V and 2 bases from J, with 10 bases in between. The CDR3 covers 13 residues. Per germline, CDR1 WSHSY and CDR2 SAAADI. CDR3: CASWDRTYNEQFF. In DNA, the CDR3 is TGCGCCAGCTGGGACCGTACCTACAATGAGCAGTTCTTC.

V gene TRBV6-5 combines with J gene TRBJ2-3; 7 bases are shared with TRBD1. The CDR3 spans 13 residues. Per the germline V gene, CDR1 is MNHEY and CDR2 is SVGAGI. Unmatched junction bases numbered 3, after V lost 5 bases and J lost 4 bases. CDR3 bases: TGTGCCAGCAGTCGGCAGGGGGCAGATACGCAGTATTTT. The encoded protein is CASSRQGADTQYF.

CDR3 bases: TGTGCCAGCAGCCCTACGGCCAAGGGGGCTGGCTACACCTTC. As protein: CASSPTAKGAGYTF. The rearrangement links TRBV14 to TRBJ1-2; TRBD1 matches at 7 bases. The CDR3 runs to 14 residues. With 4 bases clipped from V and 7 bases from J, the junction kept 9 bases outside the gene matches. Per germline, CDR1 SGHDN and CDR2 FVKESK.

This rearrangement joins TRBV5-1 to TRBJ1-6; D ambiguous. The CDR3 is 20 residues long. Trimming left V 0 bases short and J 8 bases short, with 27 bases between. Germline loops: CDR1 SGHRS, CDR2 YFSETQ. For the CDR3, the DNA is TGCGCCAGCAGCTTGGGGTCCGGGGTTACCCCCCAAGGCGGGCATTCACCCCTCCACTTT. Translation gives CASSLGSGVTPQGGHSPLHF.

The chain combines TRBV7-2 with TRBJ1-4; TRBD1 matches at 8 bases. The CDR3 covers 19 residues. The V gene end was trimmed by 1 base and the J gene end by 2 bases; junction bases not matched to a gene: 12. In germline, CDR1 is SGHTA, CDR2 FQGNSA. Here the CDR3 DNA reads TGTGCCAGCAGCTTAGAATGGACAGGGAGAGGAGGTACTAATGAAAAACTGTTTTTT. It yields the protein CASSLEWTGRGGTNEKLFF.

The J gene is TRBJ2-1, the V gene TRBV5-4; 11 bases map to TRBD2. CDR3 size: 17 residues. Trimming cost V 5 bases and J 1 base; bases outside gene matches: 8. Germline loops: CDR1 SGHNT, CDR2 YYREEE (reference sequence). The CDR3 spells CASRRSGTSGSYNEQFF. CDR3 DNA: TGTGCCAGCAGGCGATCCGGGACTAGCGGATCCTACAATGAGCAGTTCTTC. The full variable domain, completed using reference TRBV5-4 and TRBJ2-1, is ETGVTQSPTHLIKTRGQQVTLRCSSQSGHNTVSWYQQALGQGPQFIFQYYREEENGRGNFPPRFSGLQFPNYSSELNVNALELDDSALYLCASRRSGTSGSYNEQFFGPGTRLTVL.

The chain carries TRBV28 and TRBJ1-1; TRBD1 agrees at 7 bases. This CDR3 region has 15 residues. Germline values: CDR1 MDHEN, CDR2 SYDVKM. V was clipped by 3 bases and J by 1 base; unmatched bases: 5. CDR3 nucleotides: TGTGCCAGCAGTTTTGTCACAGGGGAGAACACTGAAGCTTTCTTT. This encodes CASSFVTGENTEAFF.

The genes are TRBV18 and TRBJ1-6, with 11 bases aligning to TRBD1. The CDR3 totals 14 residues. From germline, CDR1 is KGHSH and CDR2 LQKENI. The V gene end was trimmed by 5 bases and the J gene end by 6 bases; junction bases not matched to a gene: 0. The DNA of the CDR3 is TGTGCCAGCTCAGGACAGGGGGCTAATTCACCCCTCCACTTT. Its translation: CASSGQGANSPLHF.

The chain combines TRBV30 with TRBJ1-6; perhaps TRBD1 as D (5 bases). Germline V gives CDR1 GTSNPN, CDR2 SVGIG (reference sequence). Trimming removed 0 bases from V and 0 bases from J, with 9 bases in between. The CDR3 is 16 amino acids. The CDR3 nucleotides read TGTGCCTGGAGTGTACGACAGAGCTCCTATAATTCACCCCTCCACTTT. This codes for CAWSVRQSSYNSPLHF.